The next 21 T cell receptor beta chains were all read from a single sample in a study of blood T cell repertoires in COVID-19. Sequencing used immunoSEQ multiplex PCR; TCRdb keeps in-frame clones, though not all of them. This table has around 93,000 clones, roughly 82% appearing once. The source material was peripheral blood. Receptors were obtained from a man aged 80 or over with acute or convalescent COVID-19.

The V gene is TRBV5-1, the J gene TRBJ2-1; 8 bases line up with TRBD1. Germline loops: CDR1 SGHRS, CDR2 YFSETQ. CDR3 length: 15 residues. After removal of 4 bases from V and 5 bases from J, the junction contained 8 bases not matched to a gene. The CDR3 is CASSPGDRTHNEQFF. For the CDR3, the DNA is TGCGCCAGCAGCCCAGGGGACAGGACCCACAATGAGCAGTTCTTC.

The chain employs TRBV18 and TRBJ1-5; tentatively, D is TRBD1 (5 bases). Germline CDR1 reads KGHSH; CDR2 reads LQKENI. V dropped 6 bases and J dropped 0 bases, with 9 bases sitting between them. The CDR3 is made up of 14 amino acids. In DNA, the CDR3 is TGTGCCAGCTCGACAGTTTATAGCAATCAGCCCCAGCATTTT. It codes for CASSTVYSNQPQHF.

V usage is TRBV28 and J usage is TRBJ1-1; D is possibly TRBD1 (6 bases). The V end was cut by 7 bases, the J end by 6 bases, with 24 bases between. The germline CDR1 and CDR2 sequences are MDHEN and SYDVKM. This CDR3 has 16 residues. CDR3 protein: CASKRGWTVRAPEAFF. The CDR3 DNA reads TGTGCCAGCAAGAGGGGATGGACAGTAAGGGCCCCTGAAGCTTTCTTT.

The chain joins TRBV10-1 to TRBJ2-7, with 7 bases matching TRBD2. Germline CDR1 and CDR2: WNHNN and SYGVQD (reference sequence). V was clipped by 0 bases and J by 2 bases; unmatched bases: 10. CDR3 length: 17 residues. CDR3 amino acids: CASSESASGYATYEQYF. The CDR3 DNA follows: TGCGCCAGCAGTGAGTCGGCTAGCGGATACGCCACCTACGAGCAGTACTTC.

This chain connects TRBV2 to TRBJ1-3; D gene ambiguous. V dropped 2 bases and J dropped 0 bases, with 11 bases sitting between them. Germline V gives CDR1 SNHLY, CDR2 FYNNEI. The CDR3 has 16 amino acids. The chain's CDR3 is CASSEQTSSSGNTIYF. Written as DNA, the CDR3 is TGTGCCAGCAGTGAACAAACCTCGAGCTCTGGAAACACCATATATTTT.

V gene TRBV5-1 combines with J gene TRBJ1-2; TRBD1 matches at 8 bases. The CDR3 consists of 14 residues. V lost 3 bases and J lost 8; bases outside the gene matches: 9. The V gene's germline CDR1 is SGHRS and CDR2 YFSETQ. The CDR3 spells CASSSDRAWGGYTF. The CDR3 DNA reads TGCGCCAGCAGCTCGGACAGGGCGTGGGGAGGCTACACCTTC.

This sequence joins TRBV2 and TRBJ1-5; 7 positions match TRBD1. Germline V gene data show CDR1 as SNHLY and CDR2 as FYNNEI. Unmatched junction bases numbered 5, after V lost 6 bases and J lost 3 bases. The CDR3 runs to 14 residues. The CDR3 reads CASSVGQYNQPQHF. The CDR3 nucleotides are TGTGCCAGCAGCGTGGGACAGTACAATCAGCCCCAGCATTTT.

This chain joins TRBV5-5 and TRBJ1-5, with 9 bases aligning to TRBD1. Germline V lookup: CDR1 SGHKS, CDR2 YYEKEE (reference sequence). This CDR3 has 17 amino acids. V lost 5 bases, J lost 3 bases, and 12 bases stayed unmatched. The CDR3 DNA is TGTGCCAGCAGGGCTACCCCCGGGACAGGGAACAATCAGCCCCAGCATTTT. This sequence encodes CASRATPGTGNNQPQHF.

V usage is TRBV28 and J usage is TRBJ1-1, with D unclear. Trimming cost V 4 bases and J 4 bases, with 7 bases left between them. Looked up from germline, CDR1 is MDHEN and CDR2 is SYDVKM. CDR3 length: 12 residues. The CDR3, as DNA: TGTGCCAGCAGTTCGCGACTCACTGAAGCTTTCTTT. It codes for CASSSRLTEAFF.

This chain uses TRBV7-9 with TRBJ1-5, with 9 bases lining up with TRBD1. Germline CDR1 SEHNR, CDR2 FQNEAQ (reference sequence). This CDR3 region has 17 residues. V shed 5 bases, J shed 2 bases, and the junction held 10 bases outside the gene matches. The chain's CDR3 is CASSLGQGRSGNQPQHF. In DNA form, the CDR3 reads TGTGCCAGCAGCCTTGGACAGGGGCGTTCGGGCAATCAGCCCCAGCATTTT. Looking up the rest from reference TRBV7-9 and TRBJ1-5 gives the full variable domain: DTGVSQNPRHKITKRGQNVTFRCDPISEHNRLYWYRQTLGQGPEFLTYFQNEAQLEKSRLLSDRFSAERPKGSFSTLEIQRTEQGDSAMYLCASSLGQGRSGNQPQHFGDGTRLSIL.

The sample holds one count of this clone. The CDR3 region is CASSLAWSSGNTIYF. The CDR3 bases are TGTGCCAGCAGCTTAGCGTGGAGCTCTGGAAACACCATATATTTT. The chain is built from TRBV11-2 and TRBJ1-3; D remains unclear. Germline V gives CDR1 SGHAT, CDR2 FQNNGV. V lost 1 base to trimming and J lost 0 bases, with 7 bases between them. This CDR3 has 15 amino acids.

This chain joins TRBV28 and TRBJ2-2, with TRBD1 as a possible D gene (6 bases). Germline CDR1 MDHEN, CDR2 SYDVKM. V was cut by 8 bases and J by 5 bases, with 12 bases left in between. This CDR3 is 13 amino acids long. The CDR3 loop is CASQGLRTGELFF. Here the CDR3 DNA reads TGTGCCAGCCAGGGGTTAAGGACCGGGGAGCTGTTTTTT.

This clone was observed a handful of times. The chain joins TRBV7-9 to TRBJ1-1; 7 bases line up with TRBD1. V lost 5 bases and J lost 1; bases outside the gene matches: 4. The CDR3 extends over 14 amino acids. Germline V CDR1 and CDR2: SEHNR, FQNEAQ (reference sequence). CDR3 residues: CASSIGQANTEAFF. The CDR3, as DNA: TGTGCCAGCAGCATAGGACAGGCGAACACTGAAGCTTTCTTT.

This chain links TRBV19 with TRBJ2-6; tentative D call: TRBD2 (6 bases). CDR1 and CDR2 from the germline V gene are LNHDA and SQIVND (reference sequence). This CDR3 has 17 amino acids. The V and J ends lost 1 base and 0 bases respectively, with 10 bases between them. The CDR3 DNA is TGTGCCAGTAGTATAGTTCTCGGGGGCTCTGGGGCCAACGTCCTGACTTTC. It codes for CASSIVLGGSGANVLTF.

This clone was seen a single time. J is TRBJ1-5 and V is TRBV10-3, with D tentatively TRBD1 (6 bases). The CDR3 covers 14 residues. The germline gives CDR1 ENHRY, CDR2 SYGVKD. Trimming cost V 3 bases and J 6 bases, with 12 bases left between them. CDR3 loop: CAISDRGAGQPQHF. Here the CDR3 DNA reads TGTGCCATCAGTGACCGGGGGGCAGGTCAGCCCCAGCATTTT.

The chain carries TRBV7-6 and TRBJ1-1; D gene unclear. This CDR3 contains 14 residues. V was shortened by 0 bases and J by 1 base, with 6 bases between the two germline ends. Germline V CDR1 and CDR2: SGHVS, FNYEAQ. The CDR3 sequence is CASSLAGENTEAFF. The CDR3, as DNA: TGTGCCAGCAGCTTAGCGGGCGAGAACACTGAAGCTTTCTTT.

The chain carries TRBV12-3 or TRBV12-4 and TRBJ1-1; D gene uncertain. V was shortened by 7 bases and J by 1 base, with 10 bases between the two germline ends. The CDR3 consists of 13 residues. The CDR3: CASTLSRNTEAFF. As DNA, the CDR3 is TGTGCCAGCACCCTGAGCCGGAACACTGAAGCTTTCTTT.

The genes are TRBV7-2 and TRBJ1-2; 9 nucleotides agree with TRBD1. The germline gives CDR1 SGHTA, CDR2 FQGNSA. After removal of 1 base from V and 2 bases from J, the junction contained 5 bases not matched to a gene. The CDR3 has 16 residues. The CDR3 coding sequence is TGTGCCAGCAGCTTAGGAGGGACAGGGCGCAACTATGGCTACACCTTC. Translation gives CASSLGGTGRNYGYTF. Full variable domain (outside the CDR3, taken from reference TRBV7-2 and TRBJ1-2): GAGVSQSPSNKVTEKGKDVELRCDPISGHTALYWYRQSLGQGLEFLIYFQGNSAPDKSGLPSDRFSAERTGGSVSTLTIQRTQQEDSAVYLCASSLGGTGRNYGYTFGSGTRLTVV.

The genes are TRBV28 and TRBJ1-4; unclear D gene. Trimming stripped 8 bases from V and 2 bases from J, with 12 bases between. CDR1 and CDR2 from the germline V gene are MDHEN and SYDVKM. The CDR3 length is 14 residues. DNA for the CDR3: TGTGCCAGCTCAGAGGGCAGGACTAATGAAAAACTGTTTTTT. This sequence encodes CASSEGRTNEKLFF.

This chain links TRBV5-1 with TRBJ2-5, with 8 nucleotides matching TRBD2. Trimming took 4 bases from V and 2 from J; bases not matched to a gene: 7. Germline V gene data show CDR1 as SGHRS and CDR2 as YFSETQ. The CDR3 sequence is 15 residues long. CDR3 loop: CASSPAGRGQETQYF. The CDR3, as DNA: TGCGCCAGCAGCCCCGCCGGGAGGGGACAAGAGACCCAGTACTTC.

This rearrangement joins TRBV30 to TRBJ1-5; 7 bases match TRBD1. Germline values: CDR1 GTSNPN, CDR2 SVGIG (reference sequence). The length of the CDR3 is 12 residues. The ends lost 5 bases at V and 4 bases at J; junction bases unmatched: 2. The CDR3 sequence is CAWGQENQPQHF. The CDR3 region has the DNA TGTGCCTGGGGACAGGAAAATCAGCCCCAGCATTTT.